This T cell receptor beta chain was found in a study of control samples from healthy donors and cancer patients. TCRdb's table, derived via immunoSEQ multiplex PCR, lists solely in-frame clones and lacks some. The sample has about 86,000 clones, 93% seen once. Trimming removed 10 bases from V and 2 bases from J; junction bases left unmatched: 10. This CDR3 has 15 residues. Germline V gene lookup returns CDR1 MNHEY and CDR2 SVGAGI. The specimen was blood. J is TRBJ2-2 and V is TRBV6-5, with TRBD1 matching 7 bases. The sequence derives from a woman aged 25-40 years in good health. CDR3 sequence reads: CATRTGVLNTGELFF. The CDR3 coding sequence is TGTGCCACCCGAACAGGGGTACTAAACACCGGGGAGCTGTTTTTT.